This T cell receptor (beta chain) was sequenced during a study of blood T cell repertoires in COVID-19. Across the whole study: COVID-19 samples from acute and convalescent phases originated in the United States, Italy and Spain.

Using immunoSEQ multiplex PCR, the repertoire was profiled, and TCRdb retains in-frame clones only, with some absent. Of some 700,000 clones in the sample, just under 90% were seen once. Germline V CDR1 and CDR2: MGHRA, YSYEKL. The CDR3 contains 13 residues. V gave up 1 base and J gave up 7 bases, with 11 bases separating them. The sample was peripheral blood. This receptor was obtained from a woman under 30 with acute or convalescent COVID-19. The genes are TRBV4-1 and TRBJ2-7; D is unresolved. The chain's CDR3 is CASSQGAGSEQYF. The CDR3 region has the DNA TGCGCCAGCAGCCAAGGAGCAGGATCGGAGCAGTACTTC.